A single sample is the source of the 5 T cell receptor beta chains below, sequenced in a study of CD8 T cells in Susac syndrome. It was with random hexamers that 0.5 to 1 ug RNA was reverse transcribed. TCRdb processed the immunoSEQ multiplex PCR reads anew with MiXCR; each CDR3 protein has one entry. The sample consists of roughly 28,000 distinct CDR3 sequences, about 93% of them appearing once. Material for sequencing was CD8+ T cells from PBMCs. The receptor set was obtained from a human donor in good health.

The chain combines TRBV12-2 with TRBJ1-1; TRBD1 is the table's D call and was not checked against the DNA. TRBV12-2 is a known pseudogene. The CDR3 spans 18 residues. CDR3: CASRRNPGATGVNTEAFF. As DNA, the CDR3 is TGTGCAAGTCGCCGAAATCCCGGGGCGACAGGGGTTAACACTGAAGCTTTCTTT.

V is TRBV3-1 and J is TRBJ1-1, with D unresolved. Germline-derived CDR1 and CDR2 are LGHDT and YNNKEL (reference sequence). Trimming shortened V by 1 base and J by 1 base, and 4 bases separated the two germline ends. This CDR3 has 13 residues. The CDR3 reads CASSQGGNTEAFF. DNA for the CDR3: TGTGCCAGCAGCCAAGGAGGGAACACTGAAGCTTTCTTT.

The V and J genes are TRBV6-2 or TRBV6-3 and TRBJ1-5; D is unresolved. Germline CDR1 reads MNHEY; CDR2 reads SVGEGT. The V end lost 3 bases, the J end lost 11 bases, and 23 bases lay between the germline ends. The CDR3 is 16 amino acids. The CDR3 region has the DNA TGTGCCAGCAGTTATACCGTTGCTCCTGGCATCAGGACCCAGCATTTT. It encodes CASSYTVAPGIRTQHF.

V is TRBV20-1 and J is TRBJ2-1; maybe TRBD2 (7 bases). Germline CDR1 reads DFQATT; CDR2 reads SNEGSKA (reference sequence). The V end lost 0 bases, the J end lost 15 bases, and 18 bases lay between the germline ends. CDR3 length: 13 residues. In DNA form, the CDR3 reads TGCAGTGCTAGAGACCGCTCCGGGGGAGGGGGGTTCTTC. Translated: CSARDRSGGGGFF.

The V and J genes are TRBV10-1 and TRBJ2-3; tentatively, D is TRBD1 (6 bases). Trimming stripped 4 bases from V and 4 bases from J, with 9 bases between. This CDR3 has 13 residues. Germline CDR1 is WNHNN and CDR2 is SYGVQD (reference sequence). CDR3 sequence reads: CASSGWGPDTQYF. CDR3 coding DNA: TGCGCCAGCAGTGGATGGGGGCCAGATACGCAGTATTTT.